This T cell receptor (beta chain) appears in the sequencing data of a study of PD-1 blockade in classical Hodgkin lymphoma. General study results and limits: By C4D1, diversity of CD4+ TCRs had risen significantly, whereas that of CD8+ TCRs had not. Newly diagnosed patients had diversity similar to the baseline diversity of complete responders. Patients starting nivolumab under 1 year after ASCT were excluded. Differences between repertoires have undefined causes, possibly disease activity or prior therapy.

As for time point: cycle 4 day 1 (C4D1), after about 6 weeks of nivolumab. Every single patient, without exception, relapsed after autologous stem cell transplantation, and brentuximab vedotin exposure varied. Note on this clone: What it binds is unknown.

Method: immunoSEQ multiplex PCR; TCRdb's copy keeps in-frame clones and lacks some. This sample has around 92,000 clones, with 83% found just once. The CDR3 covers 12 residues. With 7 bases removed from V and 7 bases from J, the gap between germline ends came to 13 bases. In germline, CDR1 is LNHDA, CDR2 SQIVND (reference sequence). This TCR was sampled from a human donor with classical Hodgkin lymphoma. J is TRBJ2-5 and V is TRBV19; D gene ambiguous. Sample: peripheral blood mononuclear cells (PBMCs), taken before the fourth cycle of nivolumab. The CDR3: CASISPRSTQYF. Here the CDR3 DNA reads TGTGCCAGTATTAGCCCCCGATCGACCCAGTACTTC. Filled out from reference TRBV19 and TRBJ2-5, the complete variable domain reads DGGITQSPKYLFRKEGQNVTLSCEQNLNHDAMYWYRQDPGQGLRLIYYSQIVNDFQKGDIAEGYSVSREKKESFPLTVTSAQKNPTAFYLCASISPRSTQYFGPGTRLLVL.